Below are 10 T cell receptor beta chains sequenced from a single sample in a study of T cells of healthy individuals. TCRdb passed the 5' RACE reads through MiXCR, listing each CDR3 protein once. The profile shows about 60,000 distinct CDR3 sequences, around 15% of them singletons. All receptors derive from a human donor in good health.

This clonotype was counted between two and nine times. The J gene is TRBJ1-6, the V gene TRBV3-1; possible D gene TRBD1, 5 bases. CDR1 is LGHDT, CDR2 YNNKEL, per germline (reference sequence). V lost 0 bases and J 7 bases, leaving 10 bases between the germline ends. The CDR3 is 15 amino acids. As DNA, the CDR3 is TGTGCCAGCAGCCAAGACGGGGCCCCAAATTCACCCCTCCACTTT. Translating it yields CASSQDGAPNSPLHF.

Many counts were recorded for this clonotype. J is TRBJ1-2 and V is TRBV20-1, with D perhaps matching TRBD1 (5 bases). The CDR3 runs 14 residues. Trimming pared 0 bases from V and 4 bases from J, leaving 12 bases between. Germline V gene sequence: CDR1 DFQATT, CDR2 SNEGSKA (reference sequence). The CDR3 loop reads CSARDLGRAYGYTF. The CDR3 bases are TGCAGTGCTAGAGATCTTGGCAGGGCCTATGGCTACACCTTC.

This rearrangement joins TRBV10-3 to TRBJ2-3; D is unclear. Germline V gives CDR1 ENHRY, CDR2 SYGVKD. The CDR3 totals 14 residues. Trimming left V 6 bases short and J 0 bases short, with 10 bases between. The CDR3 sequence: CAIRTEPSTDTQYF. The CDR3 DNA follows: TGTGCCATCAGGACGGAACCTAGCACAGATACGCAGTATTTT.

This clonotype was seen many times. The chain uses TRBV27 and TRBJ1-5; TRBD1 might be the D (6 bases). The germline CDR1 and CDR2 sequences are MNHEY and SMNVEV (reference sequence). Trimming stripped 2 bases from V and 1 base from J, with 6 bases between. CDR3 size: 14 residues. The CDR3 DNA reads as TGTGCCAGCAGTTTACAGGGGAGCAATCAGCCCCAGCATTTT. It is translated as CASSLQGSNQPQHF.

This clonotype was seen more than once but under ten times. V is TRBV20-1 and J is TRBJ2-5; D may correspond to TRBD1 or TRBD2 (5 bases each). The V gene's germline CDR1 is DFQATT and CDR2 SNEGSKA (reference sequence). The CDR3 totals 13 residues. Trimming took 6 bases from V and 5 from J, leaving 16 bases between them. Here the CDR3 reads CSAPRGSGETQYF. In nucleotides, the CDR3 is TGCAGTGCCCCTCGGGGCTCCGGGGAGACCCAGTACTTC.

This clonotype was seen at least ten times. The chain uses TRBV4-2 and TRBJ2-1; 15 bases fit TRBD2. V shed 3 bases, J shed 5 bases, and the junction held 11 bases outside the gene matches. The CDR3 sequence is 19 residues long. Germline V gene lookup returns CDR1 LGHNA and CDR2 YNFKEQ. DNA of the CDR3: TGTGCCAGCAGCCAGAGGACTAGCGGGGGGGCCAACAAGAACAATGAGCAGTTCTTC. The encoded protein is CASSQRTSGGANKNNEQFF.

In its sample, this clonotype was seen a few times. The chain joins TRBV30 to TRBJ2-1; 9 bases line up with TRBD2. The length of the CDR3 is 15 residues. Trimming removed 2 bases from V and 7 bases from J; junction bases left unmatched: 9. The germline V gene encodes CDR1 GTSNPN and CDR2 SVGIG (reference sequence). Here the CDR3 DNA reads TGTGCCTGGAGTATTAATAGCGGGAGTGCTAATGAGCAGTTCTTC. It translates to CAWSINSGSANEQFF.

This clonotype was counted a few times. V and J are TRBV3-1 and TRBJ2-5; 11 bases are a match to TRBD1. The germline V gene has CDR1 LGHDT and CDR2 YNNKEL (reference sequence). The CDR3 runs to 18 residues. Trimming cost V 4 bases and J 3 bases; bases outside gene matches: 13. In DNA form, the CDR3 reads TGTGCCAGCAGCCCGAACCCGGGACAGGGGGAAGCCGAAGAGACCCAGTACTTC. This translates into CASSPNPGQGEAEETQYF.

This clonotype was recorded many times. CDR3 residues: CSARVPRRGNEQFF. For the CDR3, the DNA is TGCAGTGCTAGGGTCCCGAGGCGGGGAAATGAGCAGTTCTTC. This sequence joins TRBV20-1 and TRBJ2-1; tentative D call: TRBD2 (6 bases). Germline CDR1 reads DFQATT; CDR2 reads SNEGSKA (reference sequence). The V end lost 3 bases, the J end lost 7 bases, and 16 bases lay between the germline ends. The CDR3 is made up of 14 amino acids.

The chain links TRBV27 to TRBJ2-5; 8 bases are shared with TRBD1. The CDR3 is made up of 12 amino acids. Trimming removed 8 bases from V and 5 bases from J; junction bases left unmatched: 4. Germline V gene lookup returns CDR1 MNHEY and CDR2 SMNVEV (reference sequence). The CDR3 DNA follows: TGTGCCAGCCAGGGGGCTGGGGAGACCCAGTACTTC. Its translation: CASQGAGETQYF.